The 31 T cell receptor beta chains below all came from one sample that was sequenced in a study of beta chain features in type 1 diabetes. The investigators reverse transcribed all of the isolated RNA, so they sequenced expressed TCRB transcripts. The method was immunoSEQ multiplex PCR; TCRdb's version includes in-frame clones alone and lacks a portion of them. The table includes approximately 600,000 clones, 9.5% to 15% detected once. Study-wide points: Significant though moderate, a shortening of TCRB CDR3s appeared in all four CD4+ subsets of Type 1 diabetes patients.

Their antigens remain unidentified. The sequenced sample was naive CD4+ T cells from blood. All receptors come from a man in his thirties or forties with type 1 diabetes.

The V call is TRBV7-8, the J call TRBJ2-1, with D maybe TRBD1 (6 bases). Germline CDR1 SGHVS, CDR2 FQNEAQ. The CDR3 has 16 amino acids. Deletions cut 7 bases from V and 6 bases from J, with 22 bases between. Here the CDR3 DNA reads TGTGCCAGCACCTCGAGAATGAGGACAGACCCCAATGAGCAGTTCTTC. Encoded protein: CASTSRMRTDPNEQFF.

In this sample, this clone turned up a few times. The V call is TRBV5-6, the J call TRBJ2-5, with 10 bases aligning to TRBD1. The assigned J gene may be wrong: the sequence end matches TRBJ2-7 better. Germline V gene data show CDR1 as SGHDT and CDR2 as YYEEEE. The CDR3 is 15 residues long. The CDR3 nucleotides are TGTGCCAGCAGCCAACCGGGACAGGGGTTCTACGAGCAGTACTTC. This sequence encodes CASSQPGQGFYEQYF.

CDR3 protein: CASSQQGSTDTQYF. The DNA for the CDR3 is TGTGCCAGCAGCCAACAGGGGAGCACAGATACGCAGTATTTT. The chain recombines TRBV6-5 with TRBJ2-3, with TRBD1 identical over 7 bases. The CDR3 totals 14 residues. Germline V CDR1 and CDR2: MNHEY, SVGAGI. Losses at the gene ends were 6 bases for V and 0 bases for J; bases not matched to a gene: 3.

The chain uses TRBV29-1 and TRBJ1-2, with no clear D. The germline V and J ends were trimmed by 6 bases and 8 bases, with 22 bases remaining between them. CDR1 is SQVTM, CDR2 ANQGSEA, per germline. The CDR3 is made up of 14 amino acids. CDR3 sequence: CSVTAGSGIGGYTF. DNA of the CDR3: TGCAGCGTGACGGCGGGATCTGGCATCGGGGGCTACACCTTC.

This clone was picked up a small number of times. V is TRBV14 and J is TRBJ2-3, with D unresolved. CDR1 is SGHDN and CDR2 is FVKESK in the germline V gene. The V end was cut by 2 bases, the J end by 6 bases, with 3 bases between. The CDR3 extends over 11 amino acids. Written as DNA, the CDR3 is TGTGCCAGCAGCCAATCCGATACGCAGTATTTT. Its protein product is CASSQSDTQYF.

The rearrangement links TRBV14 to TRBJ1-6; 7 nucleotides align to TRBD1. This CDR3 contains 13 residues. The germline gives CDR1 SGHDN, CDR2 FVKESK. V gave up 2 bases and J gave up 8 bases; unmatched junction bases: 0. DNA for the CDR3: TGTGCCAGCAGCCAAACAGGGGATTCACCCCTCCACTTT. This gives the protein CASSQTGDSPLHF. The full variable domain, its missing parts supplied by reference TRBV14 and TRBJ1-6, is EAGVTQFPSHSVIEKGQTVTLRCDPISGHDNLYWYRRVMGKEIKFLLHFVKESKQDESGMPNNRFLAERTGGTYSTLKVQPAELEDSGVYFCASSQTGDSPLHFGNGTRLTVT.

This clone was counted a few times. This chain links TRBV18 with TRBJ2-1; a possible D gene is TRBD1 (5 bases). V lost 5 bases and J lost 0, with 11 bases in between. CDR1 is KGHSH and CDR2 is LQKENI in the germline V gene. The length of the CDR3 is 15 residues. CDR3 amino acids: CASSTQESSYNEQFF. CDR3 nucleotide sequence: TGTGCCAGCTCAACACAGGAGAGCTCCTACAATGAGCAGTTCTTC.

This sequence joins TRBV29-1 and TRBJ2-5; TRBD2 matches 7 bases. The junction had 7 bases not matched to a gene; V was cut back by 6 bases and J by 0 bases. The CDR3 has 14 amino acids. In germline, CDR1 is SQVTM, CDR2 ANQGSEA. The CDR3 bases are TGCAGCGTCGCGCCCGGGGGGAACCAAGAGACCCAGTACTTC. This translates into CSVAPGGNQETQYF.

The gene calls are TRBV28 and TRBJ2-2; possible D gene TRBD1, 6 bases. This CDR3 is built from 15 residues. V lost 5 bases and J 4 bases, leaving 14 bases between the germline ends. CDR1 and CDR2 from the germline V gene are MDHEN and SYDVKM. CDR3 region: CASSPSGALTGELFF. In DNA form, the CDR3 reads TGTGCCAGCAGTCCATCAGGGGCCCTCACCGGGGAGCTGTTTTTT. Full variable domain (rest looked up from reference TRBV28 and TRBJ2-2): DVKVTQSSRYLVKRTGEKVFLECVQDMDHENMFWYRQDPGLGLRLIYFSYDVKMKEKGDIPEGYSVSREKKERFSLILESASTNQTSMYLCASSPSGALTGELFFGEGSRLTVL.

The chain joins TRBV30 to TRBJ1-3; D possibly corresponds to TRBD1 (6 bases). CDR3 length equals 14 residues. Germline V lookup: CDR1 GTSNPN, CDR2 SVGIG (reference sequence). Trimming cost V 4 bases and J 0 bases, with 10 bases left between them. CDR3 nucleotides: TGTGCCTGGACAGGGGAAAGCTCTGGAAACACCATATATTTT. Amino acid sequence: CAWTGESSGNTIYF.

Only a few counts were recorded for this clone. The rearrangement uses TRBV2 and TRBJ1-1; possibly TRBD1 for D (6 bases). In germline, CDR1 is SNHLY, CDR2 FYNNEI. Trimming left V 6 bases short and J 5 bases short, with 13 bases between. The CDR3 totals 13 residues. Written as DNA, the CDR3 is TGTGCCAGCAGGGAGAGGACAGCGACTGAAGCTTTCTTT. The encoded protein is CASRERTATEAFF.

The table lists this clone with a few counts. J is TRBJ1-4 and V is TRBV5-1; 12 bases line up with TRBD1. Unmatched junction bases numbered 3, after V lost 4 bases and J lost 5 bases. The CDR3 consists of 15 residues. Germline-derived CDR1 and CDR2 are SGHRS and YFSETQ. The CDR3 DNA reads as TGCGCCAGCAGCCCCGGGACAGGGGGCAATGAAAAACTGTTTTTT. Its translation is CASSPGTGGNEKLFF.

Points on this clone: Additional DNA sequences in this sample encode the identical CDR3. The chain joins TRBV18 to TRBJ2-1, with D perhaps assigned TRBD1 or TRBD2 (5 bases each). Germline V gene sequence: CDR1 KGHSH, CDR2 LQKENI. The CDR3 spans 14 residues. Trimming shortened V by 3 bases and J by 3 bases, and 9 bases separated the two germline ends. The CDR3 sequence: CASSPGTGYNEQFF. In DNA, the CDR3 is TGTGCCAGCTCACCCGGGACGGGCTACAATGAGCAGTTCTTC.

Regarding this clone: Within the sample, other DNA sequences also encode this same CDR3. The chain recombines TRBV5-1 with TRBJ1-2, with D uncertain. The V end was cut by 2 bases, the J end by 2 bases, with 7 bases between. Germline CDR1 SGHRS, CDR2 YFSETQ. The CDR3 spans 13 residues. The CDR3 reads CASSFGLNYGYTF. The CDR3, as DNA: TGCGCCAGCAGCTTTGGACTGAACTATGGCTACACCTTC.

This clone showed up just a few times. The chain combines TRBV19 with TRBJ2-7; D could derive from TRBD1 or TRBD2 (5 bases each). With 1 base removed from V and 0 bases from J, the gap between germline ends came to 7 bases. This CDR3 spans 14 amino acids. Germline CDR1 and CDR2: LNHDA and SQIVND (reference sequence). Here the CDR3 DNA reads TGTGCCAGTAGTATAGCGGGGCTCTCCTACGAGCAGTACTTC. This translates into CASSIAGLSYEQYF.

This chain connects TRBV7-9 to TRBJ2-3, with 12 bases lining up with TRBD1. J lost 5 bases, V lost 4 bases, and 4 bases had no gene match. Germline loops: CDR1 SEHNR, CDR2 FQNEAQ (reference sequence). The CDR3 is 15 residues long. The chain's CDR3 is CASSSGQGALDTQYF. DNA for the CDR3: TGTGCCAGCAGCTCGGGACAGGGGGCTTTAGATACGCAGTATTTT.

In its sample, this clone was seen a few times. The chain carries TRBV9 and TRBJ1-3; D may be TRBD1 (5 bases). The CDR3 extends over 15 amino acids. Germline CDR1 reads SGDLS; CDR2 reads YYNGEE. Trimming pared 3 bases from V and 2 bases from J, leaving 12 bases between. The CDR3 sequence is CASSDQGGAGNTIYF. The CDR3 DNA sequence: TGTGCCAGCAGCGATCAGGGTGGGGCTGGAAACACCATATATTTT.

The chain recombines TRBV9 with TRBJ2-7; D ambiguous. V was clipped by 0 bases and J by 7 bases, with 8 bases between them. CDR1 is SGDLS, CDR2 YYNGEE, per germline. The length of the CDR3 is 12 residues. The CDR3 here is CASSVGNREQYF. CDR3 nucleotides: TGTGCCAGCAGCGTAGGAAACCGTGAGCAGTACTTC.

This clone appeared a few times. CDR3 bases: TGTGCCAGCAGCCCCCGGGCAGGGTCGAACACCGGGGAGCTGTTTTTT. It yields the protein CASSPRAGSNTGELFF. V is TRBV7-9 and J is TRBJ2-2; perhaps TRBD1 as D (5 bases). Deletions cut 5 bases from V and 0 bases from J, with 13 bases between. The CDR3 has 16 residues. Germline loops: CDR1 SEHNR, CDR2 FQNEAQ (reference sequence).

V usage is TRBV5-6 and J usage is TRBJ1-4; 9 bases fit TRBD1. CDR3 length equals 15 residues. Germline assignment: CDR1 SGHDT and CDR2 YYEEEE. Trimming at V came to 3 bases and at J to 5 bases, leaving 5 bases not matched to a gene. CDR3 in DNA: TGTGCCAGCAGCTCGGCTGGACAGGGGAATGAAAAACTGTTTTTT. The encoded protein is CASSSAGQGNEKLFF.

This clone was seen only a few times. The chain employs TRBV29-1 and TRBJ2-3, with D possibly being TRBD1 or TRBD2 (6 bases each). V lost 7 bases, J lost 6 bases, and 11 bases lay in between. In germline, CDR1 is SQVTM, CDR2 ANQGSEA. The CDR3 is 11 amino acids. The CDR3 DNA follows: TGCAGCGGAGGGGGGAAGGATACGCAGTATTTT. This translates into CSGGGKDTQYF.

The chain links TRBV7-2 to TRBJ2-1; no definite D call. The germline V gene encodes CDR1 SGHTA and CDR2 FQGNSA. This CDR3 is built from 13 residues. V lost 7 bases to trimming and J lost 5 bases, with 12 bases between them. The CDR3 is CASTIGNDNEQFF. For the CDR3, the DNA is TGTGCCAGCACTATAGGGAACGACAATGAGCAGTTCTTC.

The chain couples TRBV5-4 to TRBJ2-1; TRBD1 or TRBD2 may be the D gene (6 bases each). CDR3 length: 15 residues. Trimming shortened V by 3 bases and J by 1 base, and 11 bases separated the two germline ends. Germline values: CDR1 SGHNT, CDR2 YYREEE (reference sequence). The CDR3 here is CASSSTGRSYNEQFF. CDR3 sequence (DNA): TGTGCCAGCAGCTCTACAGGGAGGTCCTACAATGAGCAGTTCTTC. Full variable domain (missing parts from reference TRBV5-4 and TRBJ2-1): ETGVTQSPTHLIKTRGQQVTLRCSSQSGHNTVSWYQQALGQGPQFIFQYYREEENGRGNFPPRFSGLQFPNYSSELNVNALELDDSALYLCASSSTGRSYNEQFFGPGTRLTVL.

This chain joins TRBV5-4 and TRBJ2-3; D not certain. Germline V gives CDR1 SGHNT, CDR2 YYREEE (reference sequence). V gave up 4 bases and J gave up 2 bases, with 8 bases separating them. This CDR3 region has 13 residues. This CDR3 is CASSPYNTDTQYF. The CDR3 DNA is TGTGCCAGCAGCCCGTATAACACAGATACGCAGTATTTT.

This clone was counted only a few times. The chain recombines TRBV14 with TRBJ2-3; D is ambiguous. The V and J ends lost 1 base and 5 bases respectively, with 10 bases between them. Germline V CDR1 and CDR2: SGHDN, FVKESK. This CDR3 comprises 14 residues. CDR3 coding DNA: TGTGCCAGCAGCCAAGCCCCTCGGAGAGATACGCAGTATTTT. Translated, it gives CASSQAPRRDTQYF.

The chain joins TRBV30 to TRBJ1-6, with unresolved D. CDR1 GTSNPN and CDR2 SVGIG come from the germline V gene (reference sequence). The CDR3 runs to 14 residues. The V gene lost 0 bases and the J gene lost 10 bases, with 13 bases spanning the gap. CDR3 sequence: CAWSVPQARSPLHF. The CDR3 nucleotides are TGTGCCTGGAGTGTGCCCCAGGCTCGGTCACCCCTCCACTTT.

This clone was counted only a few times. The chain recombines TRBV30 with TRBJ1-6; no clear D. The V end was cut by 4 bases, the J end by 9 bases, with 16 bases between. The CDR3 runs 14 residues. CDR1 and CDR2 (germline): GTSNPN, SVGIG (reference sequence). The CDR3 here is CAWTLAGPISPLHF. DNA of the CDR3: TGTGCCTGGACATTAGCCGGACCGATTTCACCCCTCCACTTT.

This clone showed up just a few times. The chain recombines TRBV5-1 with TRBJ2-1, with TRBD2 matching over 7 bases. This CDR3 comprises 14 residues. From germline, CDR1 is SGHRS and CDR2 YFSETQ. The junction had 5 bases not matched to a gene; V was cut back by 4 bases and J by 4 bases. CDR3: CASSPERGYNEQFF. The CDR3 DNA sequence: TGCGCCAGCAGCCCCGAGCGGGGTTACAATGAGCAGTTCTTC. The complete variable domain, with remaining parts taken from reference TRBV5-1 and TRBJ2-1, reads KAGVTQTPRYLIKTRGQQVTLSCSPISGHRSVSWYQQTPGQGLQFLFEYFSETQRNKGNFPGRFSGRQFSNSRSEMNVSTLELGDSALYLCASSPERGYNEQFFGPGTRLTVL.

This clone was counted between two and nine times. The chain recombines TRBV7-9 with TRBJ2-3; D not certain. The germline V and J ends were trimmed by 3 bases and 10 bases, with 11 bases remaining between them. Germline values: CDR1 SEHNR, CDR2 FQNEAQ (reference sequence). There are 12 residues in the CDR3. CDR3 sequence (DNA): TGTGCCAGCAGCTTTTTGCCTGCGGCGCAGTATTTT. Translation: CASSFLPAAQYF.

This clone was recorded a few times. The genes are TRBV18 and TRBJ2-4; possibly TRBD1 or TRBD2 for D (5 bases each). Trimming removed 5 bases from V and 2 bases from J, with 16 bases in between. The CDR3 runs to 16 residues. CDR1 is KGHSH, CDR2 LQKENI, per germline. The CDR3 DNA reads TGTGCCAGCTCATTGTTTAGTGGGGGAACCAAAAACATTCAGTACTTC. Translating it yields CASSLFSGGTKNIQYF. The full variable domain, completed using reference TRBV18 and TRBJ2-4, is NAGVMQNPRHLVRRRGQEARLRCSPMKGHSHVYWYRQLPEEGLKFMVYLQKENIIDESGMPKERFSAEFPKEGPSILRIQQVVRGDSAAYFCASSLFSGGTKNIQYFGAGTRLSVL.

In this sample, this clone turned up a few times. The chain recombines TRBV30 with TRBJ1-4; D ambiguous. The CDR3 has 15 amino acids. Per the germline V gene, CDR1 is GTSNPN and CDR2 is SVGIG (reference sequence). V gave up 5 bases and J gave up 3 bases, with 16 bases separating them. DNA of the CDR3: TGTGCCTGGTCCAGTAAAGGGTTGGCTAATGAAAAACTGTTTTTT. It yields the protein CAWSSKGLANEKLFF.